These T cell receptor beta chains were read from a single sample in a study of TIL therapy for anti-PD-1-resistant metastatic lung cancer. Profiling relied on immunoSEQ multiplex PCR, and the TCRdb table lists in-frame clones only, not all of them. The sample lists more than 45,000 clones; around nine tenths were seen once. The sample consisted of blood, taken at baseline. The receptors shown here come from a person aged 25 to 80 with non-small cell lung cancer. Both conserved end residues are part of each CDR3. Each record gives: clone size, J gene, CDR3 length, V gene, D gene, CDR3 DNA, CDR3 protein. D genes are given only for firm matches. The size of a clone is reported for some rows only, either as once, few or many, or as a class for expanded clones.

size: .
J: TRBJ2-1
length: 20
V: TRBV9
D: TRBD2
DNA: TGTGCCAGCAGCGTAGGTGTTTTGTGTCGGGGGACTAGCGGGAGGGGTGAGCAGTTCTTC
CDR3: CASSVGVLCRGTSGRGEQFF

size: .
J: TRBJ1-2
length: 15
V: TRBV7-2
D: TRBD1
DNA: TGTGCCAGCAGCCAACCGGGACAGACTTTGGGGGGCTACACCTTC
CDR3: CASSQPGQTLGGYTF

size: few
J: TRBJ1-1
length: 11
V: TRBV29-1
D: .
DNA: TGCAGCGTTGGAAAACAGCGTGAAGCTTTCTTT
CDR3: CSVGKQREAFF

size: .
J: TRBJ1-6
length: 15
V: TRBV30
D: .
DNA: TGTGCCTGGAGTGTAGTGAACGGTCATAATTCACCCCTCCACTTT
CDR3: CAWSVVNGHNSPLHF

size: .
J: TRBJ2-6
length: 17
V: TRBV7-6
D: TRBD1
DNA: TGTGCCAGCAGCCAGGGGACAGGGGTACGTGGGGCCAACGTCCTGACTTTC
CDR3: CASSQGTGVRGANVLTF

size: .
J: TRBJ2-7
length: 15
V: TRBV27
D: TRBD2
DNA: TGTGCCAGCAGTTTACAGCTTGCCGGGACTAGCGAGCAGTACTTC
CDR3: CASSLQLAGTSEQYF

size: .
J: TRBJ2-1
length: 14
V: TRBV10-3
D: .
DNA: TGTGCCATCAGCGTAGCTGGGGCCGACAATGAGCAGTTCTTC
CDR3: CAISVAGADNEQFF

size: .
J: TRBJ2-7
length: 14
V: TRBV30
D: .
DNA: TGTGCCTGGAGTGTAGGGCAGTCCTCCTACGAGCAGTACTTC
CDR3: CAWSVGQSSYEQYF

size: .
J: TRBJ1-6
length: 14
V: TRBV5-5
D: .
DNA: TGTGCCAGCAGCTTGGCCTCAGGGGATTCACCCCTCCACTTT
CDR3: CASSLASGDSPLHF

size: .
J: TRBJ2-7
length: 12
V: TRBV18
D: .
DNA: TGTGCCAGCTCACCAGGGGGCTACGAGCAGTACTTC
CDR3: CASSPGGYEQYF

size: .
J: TRBJ1-4
length: 13
V: TRBV5-1
D: .
DNA: TGCGCCAGCAGCTTGTTCCTGGATGAAAAACTGTTTTTT
CDR3: CASSLFLDEKLFF

size: .
J: TRBJ1-1
length: 14
V: TRBV5-1
D: .
DNA: TGCGCCAGCAGCTCCGAGGGGGGAAACACTGAAGCTTTCTTT
CDR3: CASSSEGGNTEAFF

size: .
J: TRBJ1-1
length: 13
V: TRBV7-9
D: .
DNA: TGTGCCAGCAGCTTAGACCCCCGCACTGAAGCTTTCTTT
CDR3: CASSLDPRTEAFF

size: .
J: TRBJ1-1
length: 15
V: TRBV9
D: .
DNA: TGTGCCAGCAGCGTTGGGGTCGGGGCGAACACTGAAGCTTTCTTT
CDR3: CASSVGVGANTEAFF

size: .
J: TRBJ2-3
length: 16
V: TRBV15
D: TRBD1
DNA: TGTGCCACCAGCAGCCAGGGGGACCTACACCCAGATACGCAGTATTTT
CDR3: CATSSQGDLHPDTQYF

size: once
J: TRBJ1-2
length: 14
V: TRBV6-6
D: .
DNA: TGTGCCAGCAGCCGCTCCCCGGGCGACTATGGCTACACCTTC
CDR3: CASSRSPGDYGYTF

size: .
J: TRBJ2-2
length: 16
V: TRBV12-5
D: .
DNA: TGTGCTAGTGGTTTGGGGACAGAGTCTTACACCGGGGAGCTGTTTTTT
CDR3: CASGLGTESYTGELFF

size: .
J: TRBJ2-7
length: 14
V: TRBV19
D: .
DNA: TGTGCCAGTAGTATAGACGCGGGTCGAGACGAGCAGTACTTC
CDR3: CASSIDAGRDEQYF

size: .
J: TRBJ2-1
length: 10
V: TRBV20-1
D: .
DNA: TGCAGTGCTAGATACAATGAGCAGTTCTTC
CDR3: CSARYNEQFF

size: .
J: TRBJ2-1
length: 14
V: TRBV3-1/TRBV3-2
D: .
DNA: TGTGCCAGCAGCCAACCACACGGTTACAATGAGCAGTTCTTC
CDR3: CASSQPHGYNEQFF

size: .
J: TRBJ2-2
length: 16
V: TRBV5-4
D: TRBD2
DNA: TGTGCCAGCAGCGCTAAGAGTTCCGGGGGGACCGGGGAGCTGTTTTTT
CDR3: CASSAKSSGGTGELFF

size: .
J: TRBJ1-2
length: 13
V: TRBV12-3/TRBV12-4
D: .
DNA: TGTGCCAGCAGGCAGGGCTCTAACTATGGCTACACCTTC
CDR3: CASRQGSNYGYTF

size: .
J: TRBJ2-5
length: 17
V: TRBV14
D: .
DNA: TGTGCCAGCAGCCCCGAATTCACGAGGGCCAAGTCTGAGACCCAGTACTTC
CDR3: CASSPEFTRAKSETQYF

size: .
J: TRBJ2-5
length: 13
V: TRBV28
D: TRBD1
DNA: TGTGCCAGCCGGGACAGGGGTACAGAGACCCAGTACTTC
CDR3: CASRDRGTETQYF

size: .
J: TRBJ1-1
length: 12
V: TRBV2
D: .
DNA: TGTGCCACAACGCTCAGCAACACTGAAGCTTTCTTT
CDR3: CATTLSNTEAFF

size: .
J: TRBJ2-5
length: 15
V: TRBV2
D: .
DNA: TGTGCCAGCAGTGCCGCTGAAAACCGAGGGGAGACCCAGTACTTC
CDR3: CASSAAENRGETQYF